The T cell receptor beta chain described here comes from a study of T cells in localized non-small cell lung cancer. Whole-study results and caveats: Uninvolved adjacent lung had higher T cell clonality than tumor and all other tissues. Heterogeneity within the tumor remains possible, as just one region underwent sequencing. Longer overall survival was associated with a higher density of T cells in the blood. Of the top 100 tumor clones, median about 53 were in adjacent lung, 25 to 30 among its top 100.

Germline V gene lookup returns CDR1 MNHEY and CDR2 SVGAGI. CDR3 length: 14 residues. V was cut by 4 bases and J by 3 bases, with 13 bases left in between. The table came from immunoSEQ multiplex PCR; TCRdb's copy has only in-frame clones and leaves some out. This table has 25,000 or so clones, approximately 90% appearing once. In this sample, this clone turned up once. What it binds is unknown. The specimen was peripheral blood, collected before any cancer treatment. The origin of this receptor is a woman between 35 and 75 years old with stage I lung adenocarcinoma. The chain links TRBV6-5 to TRBJ2-7; no definite D call. The CDR3 reads CASSSTGVGYEQYF. CDR3 DNA: TGTGCCAGCAGTTCTACTGGGGTGGGCTACGAGCAGTACTTC.